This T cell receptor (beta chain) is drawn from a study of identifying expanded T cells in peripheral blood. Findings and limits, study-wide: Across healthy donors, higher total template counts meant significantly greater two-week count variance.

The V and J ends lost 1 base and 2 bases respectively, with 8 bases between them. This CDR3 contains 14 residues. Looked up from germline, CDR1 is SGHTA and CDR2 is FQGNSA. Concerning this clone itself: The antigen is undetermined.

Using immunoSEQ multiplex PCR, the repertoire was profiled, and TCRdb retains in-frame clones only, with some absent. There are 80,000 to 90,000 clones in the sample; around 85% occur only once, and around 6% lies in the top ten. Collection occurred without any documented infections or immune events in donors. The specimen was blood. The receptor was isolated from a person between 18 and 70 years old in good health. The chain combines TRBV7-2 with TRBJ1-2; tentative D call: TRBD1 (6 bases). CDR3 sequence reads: CASSLGQGNYGYTF. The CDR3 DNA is TGTGCCAGCAGCTTAGGTCAGGGGAACTATGGCTACACCTTC.